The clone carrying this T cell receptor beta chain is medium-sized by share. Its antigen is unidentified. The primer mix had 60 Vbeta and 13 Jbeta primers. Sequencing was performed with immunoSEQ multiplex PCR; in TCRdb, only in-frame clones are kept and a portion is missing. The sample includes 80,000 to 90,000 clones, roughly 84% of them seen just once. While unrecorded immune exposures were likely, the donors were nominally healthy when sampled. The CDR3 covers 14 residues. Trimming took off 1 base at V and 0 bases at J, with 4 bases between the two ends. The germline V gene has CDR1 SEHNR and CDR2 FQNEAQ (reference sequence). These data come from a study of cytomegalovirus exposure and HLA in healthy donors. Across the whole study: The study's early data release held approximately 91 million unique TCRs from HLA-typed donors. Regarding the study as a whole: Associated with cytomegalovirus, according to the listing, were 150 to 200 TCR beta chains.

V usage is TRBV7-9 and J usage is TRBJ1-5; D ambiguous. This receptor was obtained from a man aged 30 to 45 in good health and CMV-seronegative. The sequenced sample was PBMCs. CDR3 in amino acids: CASSLGASNQPQHF. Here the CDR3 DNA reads TGTGCCAGCAGCTTAGGGGCTAGCAATCAGCCCCAGCATTTT.